A selection of T cell receptor beta chains follows, all from one sample in a study of cytomegalovirus exposure and HLA in healthy donors. Using immunoSEQ multiplex PCR, the repertoire was profiled, and TCRdb retains in-frame clones only, with some absent. The repertoire includes around 150,000 clones, 68% of them detected once, and approximately 1.5% sits in the top ten. The specimen sequenced was PBMCs. These receptors were obtained from a man aged 45-65 years in good health and CMV-seronegative. Both conserved end residues are part of each CDR3. D genes are given only for firm matches. Clone size is shown for a subset of rows, as once, few, many or a class of expanded clone.

TRBJ1-1 TRBV7-9 NA NA CASSLVGRANTEAFF TGTGCCAGCAGCTTAGTAGGCAGGGCGAACACTGAAGCTTTCTTT
TRBJ1-1 TRBV2 NA TRBD1 CASSRQGNTEAFF TGTGCCAGCAGTCGACAGGGAAACACTGAAGCTTTCTTT
TRBJ2-7 TRBV10-1 NA NA CASSENRVSYEQYF TGCGCCAGCAGTGAGAACAGGGTCTCCTACGAGCAGTACTTC
TRBJ1-6 TRBV5-1 NA TRBD1 CASSTGDRENSPLHF TGCGCCAGCAGCACAGGGGATCGGGAGAATTCACCCCTCCACTTT
TRBJ1-1 TRBV18 few TRBD1 CASSPPGQGGTEAFF TGTGCCAGCTCACCCCCGGGACAGGGAGGCACTGAAGCTTTCTTT
TRBJ1-5 TRBV2 NA NA CASSRTDSNQPQHF TGTGCCAGCAGCAGGACAGATAGCAATCAGCCCCAGCATTTT
TRBJ1-1 TRBV7-6 NA TRBD1 CASSPRTGGTEAFF TGTGCCAGCAGTCCAAGGACAGGGGGCACTGAAGCTTTCTTT
TRBJ1-2 TRBV9 NA NA CASSGGYGQGLPTF TGTGCCAGCAGCGGGGGCTACGGGCAGGGCCTTCCCACCTTC
TRBJ2-7 TRBV9 NA TRBD1 CASSPGQGTAREQYF TGTGCCAGCAGCCCCGGACAGGGTACCGCCCGCGAGCAGTACTTC
TRBJ1-5 TRBV6-1 NA NA CASSEPLGSSNQPQHF TGTGCCAGCAGTGAACCTCTAGGATCTAGCAATCAGCCCCAGCATTTT
TRBJ2-2 TRBV4-3 NA NA CASSQGASLTGELFF TGCGCCAGCAGCCAAGGGGCCAGTCTCACCGGGGAGCTGTTTTTT
TRBJ2-3 TRBV5-1 NA TRBD2 CASTTSGALTDTQYF TGCGCCAGCACCACTAGCGGGGCGCTCACAGATACGCAGTATTTT
TRBJ2-1 TRBV19 NA NA CASSTRTDYNEQFF TGTGCCAGTAGTACCCGGACAGACTACAATGAGCAGTTCTTC
TRBJ2-2 TRBV29-1 NA NA CSVVGSGNTGELFF TGCAGCGTTGTGGGCAGCGGAAACACCGGGGAGCTGTTTTTT
TRBJ2-7 TRBV28 NA NA CASGFDSVDEQYF TGTGCCAGCGGATTCGACAGTGTGGACGAGCAGTACTTC
TRBJ1-2 TRBV7-2 NA TRBD1 CASSSPPGQGVDGYTF TGTGCCAGCAGCTCTCCCCCGGGACAGGGGGTTGATGGCTACACCTTC
TRBJ1-6 TRBV5-1 once NA CASSPGSLSYNSPLHF TGCGCCAGCAGCCCCGGGTCCCTCTCCTATAATTCACCCCTCCACTTT
TRBJ1-2 TRBV5-1 NA TRBD1 CASSLQGQINYGYTF TGCGCCAGCAGCTTGCAGGGACAGATTAACTATGGCTACACCTTC
TRBJ2-1 TRBV29-1 few TRBD1 CSVSGTGVNEQFF TGCAGCGTGTCCGGGACAGGGGTCAATGAGCAGTTCTTC
TRBJ1-3 TRBV19 once TRBD1 CASSIRQGSGNTIYF TGTGCCAGTAGTATTCGACAGGGGTCTGGAAACACCATATATTTT
TRBJ2-7 TRBV7-2 few TRBD2 CASSLSSGGAYEQYF TGTGCCAGCAGCTTATCTAGCGGGGGGGCTTATGAGCAGTACTTC
TRBJ2-6 TRBV7-9 NA TRBD1 CASSLTGAGANVLTF TGTGCCAGCAGCCTGACAGGGGCTGGGGCCAACGTCCTGACTTTC
TRBJ2-7 TRBV21-1 NA NA CASFHCQGSSYEQYF TGTGCCAGTTTTCACTGTCAGGGTTCTTCCTACGAGCAGTACTTC
TRBJ1-2 TRBV28 NA TRBD1 CASSIQGSYGYTF TGTGCCAGCAGCATACAGGGGAGCTATGGCTACACCTTC
TRBJ2-1 TRBV7-3 once TRBD2 CASSASGTSGGNEQFF TGTGCCAGCAGCGCGTCCGGGACTAGCGGGGGCAATGAGCAGTTCTTC
TRBJ2-7 TRBV4-3 NA NA CASSQDPQLPYEQYF TGCGCCAGCAGCCAAGATCCTCAGTTACCCTACGAGCAGTACTTC
TRBJ1-1 TRBV28 NA NA CASRGTPMGTEAFF TGTGCCAGCAGGGGGACTCCGATGGGAACTGAAGCTTTCTTT
TRBJ1-1 TRBV7-8 NA TRBD1 CASSPPGQGDYTEAFF TGTGCCAGCAGCCCGCCGGGACAGGGGGATTACACTGAAGCTTTCTTT
TRBJ1-5 TRBV10-3 NA NA CAISESAGGNQPQHF TGTGCCATCAGTGAGTCGGCAGGGGGCAATCAGCCCCAGCATTTT
TRBJ2-1 TRBV4-1 NA TRBD1 CASSQGRTGVRNEQFF TGCGCCAGCAGCCAAGGCCGGACAGGGGTGAGGAATGAGCAGTTCTTC
TRBJ2-7 TRBV4-1 NA TRBD1 CASSQPGQGRYEQYF TGCGCCAGCAGCCAACCCGGACAGGGTCGCTACGAGCAGTACTTC
TRBJ2-7 TRBV4-1 NA TRBD1 CASSQDAGLPGQGIGEQYF TGCGCCAGCAGCCAAGATGCGGGTCTCCCGGGACAGGGGATAGGGGAGCAGTACTTC
TRBJ2-7 TRBV7-9 NA TRBD2 CASSLRTSGGADEQYF TGTGCCAGCAGCTTAAGGACTAGCGGGGGGGCGGACGAGCAGTACTTC
TRBJ2-7 TRBV2 NA NA CASRSAYEQYF TGTGCCAGCAGGTCAGCGTACGAGCAGTACTTC
TRBJ2-3 TRBV5-6 once NA CASSLRGADTQYF TGTGCCAGCAGCTTGAGAGGCGCGGATACGCAGTATTTT
TRBJ2-1 TRBV7-3 NA NA CASSLSAGRSYNEQFF TGTGCCAGCAGCTTATCTGCAGGGCGCTCCTACAATGAGCAGTTCTTC
TRBJ2-5 TRBV5-1 few TRBD2 CASNQLAGEETQYF TGCGCCAGCAACCAACTAGCGGGGGAAGAGACCCAGTACTTC
TRBJ2-5 TRBV7-9 NA NA CASSLGRSREETQYF TGTGCCAGCAGCTTAGGTCGATCCAGGGAAGAGACCCAGTACTTC
TRBJ1-1 TRBV4-2 once NA CASSQGGDGNTEAFF TGTGCCAGCAGCCAGGGGGGGGACGGGAACACTGAAGCTTTCTTT
TRBJ1-6 TRBV19 NA NA CASSILGTAVSPLHF TGTGCCAGTAGTATATTGGGCACTGCTGTATCACCCCTCCACTTT
TRBJ1-4 TRBV29-1 NA TRBD1 CSVEQGERSEKLFF TGCAGCGTTGAACAGGGGGAAAGAAGTGAAAAACTGTTTTTT
TRBJ2-7 TRBV5-1 NA TRBD1 CAEQLGPQGVHEQYF TGCGCCGAGCAGCTTGGCCCCCAGGGGGTCCACGAGCAGTACTTC
TRBJ2-7 TRBV7-6 NA NA CASSLEWQAGEQYF TGTGCCAGCAGCTTAGAATGGCAGGCGGGTGAGCAGTACTTC
TRBJ2-7 TRBV7-9 NA NA CASSSGVSSSYEQYF TGTGCCAGCAGCTCAGGGGTCTCGAGCTCCTACGAGCAGTACTTC
TRBJ1-2 TRBV6-1 NA TRBD1 CASSERDRYYGYTF TGTGCCAGCAGTGAACGGGACAGATACTATGGCTACACCTTC